The 20 T cell receptor beta chains given below trace back to one sample, sequenced in a study of blood T cell repertoires in COVID-19. The repertoire was sequenced with immunoSEQ multiplex PCR; TCRdb's copy has only in-frame clones and lacks some. Among about 52,000 clones listed, more than 75% were seen once. Sequenced: peripheral blood. Receptor source: a man aged 70-80 years with acute or convalescent COVID-19.

This chain links TRBV7-9 with TRBJ2-5; D gene uncertain. Germline V gene data show CDR1 as SEHNR and CDR2 as FQNEAQ (reference sequence). The germline V and J ends were trimmed by 1 base and 9 bases, with 6 bases remaining between them. The CDR3 covers 11 residues. The CDR3 nucleotides read TGTGCCAGCAGCTTAGGCCAGGCCCAGTACTTC. This encodes CASSLGQAQYF.

The chain has TRBV7-9 and TRBJ2-7, with D tentatively TRBD2 (6 bases). Germline CDR1 and CDR2: SEHNR and FQNEAQ (reference sequence). CDR3 size: 13 residues. Trimming pared 2 bases from V and 6 bases from J, leaving 11 bases between. Written as DNA, the CDR3 is TGTGCCAGCAGCTTACTGGGGGGTCGCGAGCAGTACTTC. Translated: CASSLLGGREQYF.

This clone was counted only a few times. This chain connects TRBV2 to TRBJ1-2; D gene ambiguous. V was trimmed by 4 bases and J by 2 bases, leaving 11 bases between them. This CDR3 contains 14 residues. Germline V CDR1 and CDR2: SNHLY, FYNNEI. This CDR3 reads CASSGREGNYGYTF. The DNA for the CDR3 is TGTGCCAGCAGTGGTCGGGAAGGAAACTATGGCTACACCTTC.

This clone was detected only once. V gene TRBV11-3 combines with J gene TRBJ2-1, with 7 positions matching TRBD1. Trimming took 6 bases from V and 10 from J; bases not matched to a gene: 12. This CDR3 has 14 residues. Germline-derived CDR1 and CDR2 are SGHNT and YENEEA. CDR3 sequence: CASRNRDSLGEQFF. For the CDR3, the DNA is TGTGCCAGCAGAAACCGGGACAGCCTTGGGGAGCAGTTCTTC.

This chain joins TRBV5-8 and TRBJ2-4; possible D gene TRBD1, 5 bases. Germline loops: CDR1 SGHTS, CDR2 YDEGEE. The CDR3 covers 13 residues. V lost 6 bases, J lost 7 bases, and 14 bases lay in between. This chain's CDR3 is CASIPAAGNIQYF. The CDR3 coding sequence is TGTGCCAGCATCCCGGCGGCAGGGAACATTCAGTACTTC.

The V and J genes are TRBV6-5 and TRBJ1-2; D might be TRBD1 (6 bases). V was trimmed by 3 bases and J by 7 bases, leaving 12 bases between them. CDR1 MNHEY and CDR2 SVGAGI come from the germline V gene. This CDR3 contains 13 residues. The chain's CDR3 is CASSYGGAGGYTF. CDR3 sequence (DNA): TGTGCCAGCAGTTATGGGGGGGCTGGTGGCTACACCTTC.

This clone qualifies as medium-sized. The chain recombines TRBV5-4 with TRBJ2-5, with 7 bases identical to TRBD2. The germline CDR1 and CDR2 sequences are SGHNT and YYREEE (reference sequence). Trimming took 2 bases from V and 5 from J; bases not matched to a gene: 6. The CDR3 length is 14 residues. CDR3 DNA sequence: TGTGCCAGCAGCTTTCACGGGGAGGGGGAGACCCAGTACTTC. Protein product: CASSFHGEGETQYF.

The rearrangement links TRBV24-1 to TRBJ2-1, with 7 bases fitting TRBD1. The CDR3 length is 16 residues. The germline CDR1 and CDR2 sequences are KGHDR and SFDVKD. V dropped 4 bases and J dropped 8; count of bases not matched to a gene: 13. DNA of the CDR3: TGTGCCACCAGTGACCCCACAGGGGATGCCCAATATGAGCAGTTCTTC. It is translated as CATSDPTGDAQYEQFF.

This chain uses TRBV29-1 with TRBJ2-3; D call uncertain. Per the germline V gene, CDR1 is SQVTM and CDR2 is ANQGSEA. This CDR3 contains 15 residues. The V end was cut by 4 bases, the J end by 0 bases, with 14 bases between. The CDR3 region has the DNA TGCAGCGTTGGCTCTCCAGGCTCTAGCACAGATACGCAGTATTTT. This encodes CSVGSPGSSTDTQYF.

The V and J genes are TRBV5-6 and TRBJ2-1; the D is unclear. Trimming pared 4 bases from V and 0 bases from J, leaving 8 bases between. CDR3 length: 14 residues. The germline CDR1 and CDR2 sequences are SGHDT and YYEEEE. The CDR3 region has the DNA TGTGCCAGCAGCCCGTATAGCTCCTACAATGAGCAGTTCTTC. Amino acid sequence: CASSPYSSYNEQFF. Combining the CDR3 with reference TRBV5-6 and TRBJ2-1 gives the whole variable domain DAGVTQSPTHLIKTRGQQVTLRCSPKSGHDTVSWYQQALGQGPQFIFQYYEEEERQRGNFPDRFSGHQFPNYSSELNVNALLLGDSALYLCASSPYSSYNEQFFGPGTRLTVL.

This sequence joins TRBV4-1 and TRBJ2-1; 7 nucleotides agree with TRBD1. This CDR3 is 17 amino acids long. With 3 bases clipped from V and 4 bases from J, the junction kept 12 bases outside the gene matches. Germline V lookup: CDR1 MGHRA, CDR2 YSYEKL. CDR3 nucleotide sequence: TGCGCCAGCAGCCATAGCCTGGGACAGACTTCTTACAATGAGCAGTTCTTC. Protein: CASSHSLGQTSYNEQFF.

V and J are TRBV4-1 and TRBJ1-5, with 8 positions matching TRBD1. Germline V gene data show CDR1 as MGHRA and CDR2 as YSYEKL. V dropped 8 bases and J dropped 2; count of bases not matched to a gene: 2. CDR3 size: 13 residues. The CDR3 loop reads CASGGQGNQPQHF. As DNA, the CDR3 is TGCGCCAGCGGGGGACAGGGCAATCAGCCCCAGCATTTT.

The table lists this clone with a count of one. CDR3 sequence (DNA): TGTGCCAGCAACAGGGTTGGTGAAGCTTTCTTT. Encoded protein: CASNRVGEAFF. This chain links TRBV6-5 with TRBJ1-1; tentative D call: TRBD1 (6 bases). Germline loops: CDR1 MNHEY, CDR2 SVGAGI. The CDR3 is 11 residues long. V gave up 7 bases and J gave up 7 bases, with 10 bases separating them.

The genes are TRBV11-2 and TRBJ2-7, with 7 bases lining up with TRBD2. This CDR3 is built from 14 residues. Germline lookup yields CDR1 SGHAT and CDR2 FQNNGV. V lost 4 bases to trimming and J lost 0 bases; unmatched junction nucleotides: 3. In DNA form, the CDR3 reads TGTGCCAGCAGCTGGGGGGAGGGCTCCTACGAGCAGTACTTC. Translation gives CASSWGEGSYEQYF.

The genes are TRBV7-9 and TRBJ2-7; D is possibly TRBD1 (6 bases). Per germline, CDR1 SEHNR and CDR2 FQNEAQ (reference sequence). The V and J ends lost 5 bases and 6 bases respectively, with 17 bases between them. The CDR3 is 14 residues long. CDR3 loop: CASSKKQGVTEQYV. For the CDR3, the DNA is TGTGCCAGCAGCAAAAAACAGGGAGTTACCGAGCAGTACGTC.

This clone was detected only once. The rearrangement uses TRBV7-9 and TRBJ2-7, with D perhaps TRBD1 (6 bases). This CDR3 region has 15 residues. The ends were cut back, 1 base at V and 3 bases at J, with 13 bases in the middle. The germline gives CDR1 SEHNR, CDR2 FQNEAQ (reference sequence). The CDR3 region has the DNA TGTGCCAGCAGCTTAGGTGGTGGGGGCAGCTACGAGCAGTACGTC. It is translated as CASSLGGGGSYEQYV.

The chain has TRBV7-2 and TRBJ1-5; 7 positions agree with TRBD1. The CDR3 length is 12 residues. Germline CDR1 reads SGHTA; CDR2 reads FQGNSA. J lost 9 bases, V lost 4 bases, and 3 bases had no gene match. In nucleotides, the CDR3 is TGTGCCAGCAGCTGGGGACAGCCGCCCCAGCATTTT. It codes for CASSWGQPPQHF.

This chain links TRBV24-1 with TRBJ2-3, with 8 bases lining up with TRBD2. Germline V lookup: CDR1 KGHDR, CDR2 SFDVKD. The CDR3 sequence is 16 residues long. V lost 3 bases, J lost 4 bases, and 8 bases stayed unmatched. Written as DNA, the CDR3 is TGTGCCACCAGTGATCCCAGCGGGAGAGCCCCAGATACGCAGTATTTT. Protein: CATSDPSGRAPDTQYF.

This clone came up once. The gene calls are TRBV19 and TRBJ2-4; possibly TRBD1 for D (6 bases). CDR3 length: 17 amino acids. Germline V CDR1 and CDR2: LNHDA, SQIVND (reference sequence). Trimming left V 3 bases short and J 0 bases short, with 15 bases between. CDR3 in amino acids: CASSIRWAGEAKNIQYF. CDR3 nucleotides: TGTGCCAGTAGTATTCGATGGGCAGGGGAAGCCAAAAACATTCAGTACTTC.

This CDR3 is CASSSGLLNQPQHF. For the CDR3, the DNA is TGCGCCAGCAGCTCTGGACTGTTGAATCAGCCCCAGCATTTT. The chain recombines TRBV5-1 with TRBJ1-5; D is undetermined. Germline V gene sequence: CDR1 SGHRS, CDR2 YFSETQ. The CDR3 runs 14 residues. V lost 3 bases to trimming and J lost 4 bases, with 11 bases between them. Looking up the rest from reference TRBV5-1 and TRBJ1-5 gives the full variable domain: KAGVTQTPRYLIKTRGQQVTLSCSPISGHRSVSWYQQTPGQGLQFLFEYFSETQRNKGNFPGRFSGRQFSNSRSEMNVSTLELGDSALYLCASSSGLLNQPQHFGDGTRLSIL.